This TCR beta chain was captured by sequencing in a study of cytomegalovirus exposure and HLA in healthy donors (dated by TCRdb to the late 2010s). Study-level background: An earlier analysis of some 500 of the donors reported approximately 300 Gb of sequence data and 100 million to 130 million unique TCR beta sequences from roughly 180 million T cells. About 310 gigabases of sequencing data and tens of millions of unique TCR sequences were included in an early release covering 500 to 750 HLA-typed donors. The genetic ancestry cluster associated with self-reported Caucasian donors included 81% of the roughly 360 genotyped donors. The aim of the study was to test whether cataloging public T cell receptors could identify signatures of past pathogen exposure. The study used immunosequencing to profile the T cell repertoires of approximately 640 subjects and linked those repertoires to cytomegalovirus serostatus. Along with the approximately 650-subject first cohort, a separate validation cohort of 120 different subjects was used. To predict cytomegalovirus infection status, the study brought together high-throughput TCR immunosequencing, statistical association of individual TCRs with disease status, and machine learning. A later analysis re-examined previously published TCR beta repertoires from more than 600 donors and added high-resolution HLA genotyping to investigate patterns of TCR occurrence. Rather than using new phenotypic data, the later analysis identified candidate immune exposures from TCR beta sequences and from how often those sequences occurred across donors. An earlier analysis of roughly 600 of the donors used high-throughput TCR beta sequencing to judge whether each TCR beta V gene segment behaved as functional or pseudogenic. Donor age, sex, ethnicity and CMV serostatus were collected together with the repertoire data. In a later genetic analysis, genome-wide SNP genotypes for about 65% of the 666 donors were used, and that subset was treated as a discovery cohort. All discovery cohort repertoires had been generated using a single sequencing platform. HLA typing included class I and class II loci at four-digit resolution. Typing coverage differed by locus: A, B, C, DRB1 and DQB1 were typed in about 629-640 donors, DQA1 in roughly 510, DPA1 in roughly 590, and DPB1 in just under 490. Four or five DR-DQ haplotypes were handled as single units for association and clustering because linkage in the cohort was strong. Among about 400 genotyped donors of the cohort, an average of approximately 240,000 unique TCR beta nucleotide sequences was sequenced per donor, of which about 18% were non-productive.

The V and J ends are trimmed by 6 bases and 8 bases, leaving 16 bases between them. From the germline V gene, CDR1 is MNHEY and CDR2 is SVGAGI. The CDR3, cysteine through phenylalanine, is 13 amino acids long. The retained sequence is limited to the CDR3, 39 bases, with the frame set at the first base. The cohort consisted of fewer than 700 healthy bone marrow donors. Cohort members were all nominally healthy when sampled, although unrecorded immune exposures were likely present. Of the 666 cohort members, just under 300 had a positive CMV serostatus and about 350 had a negative one, while no CMV serostatus was recorded for the donor. A peripheral blood sample was provided by each donor, and peripheral blood mononuclear cells were used for TCR beta sequencing. Genomic DNA was extracted from the blood cell samples with the Qiagen DNeasy Blood Extraction Kit. Results the study describes overall, beyond this receptor: The cohort was sequenced for TCR beta chains only, and without alpha or paired-chain data the features that could be detected were limited. A total of fewer than 200 TCR beta chains were listed by the study as associated with cytomegalovirus. The authors suggested that the approach could potentially be generalized to other disease states and immunological phenotypes. A group of highly shared sequence variants was considered likely to be a technical artifact of the sequencing pipeline. In a later analysis, the rate of TCR association differed among HLA loci, with DRB1 alleles having the most associated TCRs and HLA-C alleles having the fewest. In both the original and validation cohorts, the classifier was reported to diagnose cytomegalovirus status with high specificity and sensitivity. Because some donors lacked HLA typing at each locus, the association tests relied only on the typed subset. Across donors, most TCR sequences were observed very rarely, whereas some public TCRs were present in many individuals. A later genetic analysis reported fewer N-insertions in productive TCRs among donors in an Asian-associated ancestry cluster than the roughly 700-donor mean. Most CMV-associated TCR beta chains appeared to be HLA-restricted in a later analysis, and the HLA associations seemed to be driven largely by CMV exposure. Correlated functional status among segregating V segments might reflect linkage disequilibrium, but an unknown experimental factor could not be ruled out. According to a later analysis, parvovirus B19, influenza, CMV and Epstein-Barr virus appeared linked to several top co-occurrence clusters. In vitro tests confirmed that a few of the cytomegalovirus-associated TCR beta chains recognize cytomegalovirus antigens. Strong co-occurrence of HLA alleles, especially DR and DQ, made assigning TCR associations to individual alleles difficult. Presence/absence analyses assumed roughly uniform sequencing depth across donors, an assumption that may not hold. A later genetic analysis associated a missense DCLRE1C variant with V-gene and J-gene trimming of TCR beta chains, and an independent cohort replicated the association. In a later analysis, HLA-associated TCR beta chains showed more clonal expansion and lower generation probabilities than non-associated chains that were equally common. Specific HLA alleles were associated with more than 15,000 TCR beta sequences at a false discovery rate of 0.05 in a later analysis. Because the 87-base-pair reads could not distinguish some IMGT-functional V segments, including TRBV6-2 and TRBV6-3, those segments were excluded. Immune exposure information for the cohort was limited to CMV serostatus. Because counts were too low, 15 to 20 rarely observed V segments, including chromosome 9 orphons, were excluded from the earlier analysis of a few hundred of the donors. An earlier analysis of around 500 of the donors showed that most TCR beta V segments appeared in productive rearrangements either about 87% or about 30% of the time, which broadly matched IMGT annotations. A further reported finding was that TCR beta sequences accurately predicted the HLA-A and HLA-B alleles for most subjects in the first cohort.

The library came from the immunoSEQ multiplex PCR assay. The multiplex PCR relied on a mix of 60 forward primers for TCR Vbeta segments and 13 reverse primers for TCR Jbeta segments. The CDR3 region of rearranged TCR beta genes was amplified from genomic DNA with a multiplex PCR assay. Amplified TCR beta libraries were sequenced as 87-base-pair reads on the Illumina HiSeq System. Per the authors' processing: In a later analysis, tens of millions of unique TCR beta chains were counted across the 500 to 850 repertoires, and approximately 9.9 million of these chains were shared by at least two donors. Raw reads were error-corrected and collapsed into unique sequences with a nearest-neighbor algorithm that merged closely related sequences to remove PCR and sequencing errors. CDR3 sequences were aligned to IMGT reference sequences to assign V, D and J gene segments. Each retained sequence needed at least a six-nucleotide match to both a V gene segment and a J gene segment. Rearrangements were called productive when the CDR3 lacked stop codons and stayed in frame with V and J; all others were non-productive. CDR3 was defined by IMGT convention, running from the second conserved V-encoded cysteine to the conserved J-encoded phenylalanine. Sequences without an unambiguous match to a single V gene segment were excluded from the earlier analysis of approximately 560 of the donors. An earlier analysis of 587 of the donors classified V segments as functional when productive rearrangements were above 56.7% and as segregating when the standard deviation between donors was above 5%. A statistical classification framework was developed to diagnose cytomegalovirus status using the catalog of TCR beta chain sequences. V and J gene assignment, in a later analysis, came from comparing TCR nucleotide sequences with IMGT/GENE-DB human TR gene sequences. In a later analysis, CDR3 sequences and most-parsimonious VDJ recombination scenarios were assigned using the TCRdist pipeline. In a later analysis, each TCR beta chain was defined by its CDR3 amino acid sequence together with its V-gene family, and reads lacking a unique V-gene family were excluded. In a later analysis, some 600 highly shared, low-generation-probability nucleotide sequences were removed to address suspected cross-contamination and a sequencing artifact. In a later analysis, a clonal expansion index for each public chain was calculated from normalized within-repertoire ranks of inferred template counts. In a later analysis, generation probabilities were computed using a VDJ recombination model fitted to out-of-frame rearrangements, and the results were checked against IGoR. In a later analysis, TCR-TCR, TCR-HLA and TCR-CMV co-occurrence was scored with hypergeometric tests, and a repertoire-size bias correction was applied to TCR pairs. In a later analysis, false discovery rates were estimated by permuting HLA or CMV assignments 20 times. A later analysis grouped co-occurring TCRs with DBSCAN, adding TCRdist sequence similarity when clustering within HLA-allele-positive subsets. Repertoires with fewer than 30,000 or more than 120,000 public chains were left out of co-occurrence clustering, as were four to six repertoires with anomalous nucleotide sharing. What TCRdb holds here is the immuneACCESS table cut down to in-frame rearrangements. Part of the clones is not present; checked against another copy, under half of the missing clones reflect an unresolved V gene, and the others are unexplained. V and J calls and clone size come straight from that table; D and trimming were deduced from the DNA. For this sample there are 80,000 to 95,000 clones; more than 55% appear just once. Around 2.5% of the sample lies in the top ten.

In regard to this clone: This receptor's antigen is unknown. No per-base quality is available; no much larger clone lies one base away.

The TCR originated in a human donor in good health. Recombination joined TRBV6-5 with TRBJ1-1; no D gene is confidently identified. Sample: PBMCs. The nucleotide sequence reads TGTGCCAGCAGCTCCTCTGGCCAGGAAGAAGCTTTCTTT. It translates to CASSSSGQEEAFF.